This T cell receptor beta chain was sequenced for a study of T-cell reconstitution after alpha-beta-depleted transplantation in children. A few counts support this clonotype. The authors prepared the TCRbeta library with unique molecular identifiers. TCRdb re-called the PCR reads with MiXCR, one entry per CDR3 protein. The table shows some 95,000 distinct CDR3 sequences, with 23% occurring only once. This CDR3 contains 13 residues. Germline lookup yields CDR1 DFQATT and CDR2 SNEGSKA (reference sequence). The TCR was taken from a boy aged 2 to 10 with acute lymphoblastic leukemia, due to receive a stem cell transplant. Sequenced material: PBMCs, taken before TCRalphabeta/CD19-depleted stem cell transplant. The V gene is TRBV20-1, the J gene TRBJ1-1, with a weak D call TRBD1 (5 bases). DNA for the CDR3: TGCAGCAAACTCGGGACGGCGAACACTGAAGCTTTCTTT. Translated, it gives CSKLGTANTEAFF.